The present TCR beta chain was sequenced within a study of STAT5B mutations in CD4+ large granular lymphocyte leukemia. Original processing methods: Productive clonotypes were detectable down to 2.59 x 10-5 frequency. Profiling relied on immunoSEQ multiplex PCR, and the TCRdb table lists in-frame clones only, not all of them. V, J and clone size reflect that table, while D and trimming were determined from the DNA. The table shows some 30,000 clones, with around two thirds occurring only once. The CDR3 has 18 residues. Regarding the study as a whole: TRBV06-family usage was enriched in top patient clones (8/27) versus controls (2/35). Data were not HLA-matched across samples.

This clone occurred once. No antigen is known for it. The sequence was obtained from a human donor in good health. Sequencing used CD4+ T cells from blood buffy coats. V gene TRBV21-1 combines with J gene TRBJ2-6; the DNA was not compared with TRBD1, the D call given in the table. TRBV21-1 is an annotated pseudogene. The CDR3 nucleotides read TGTGCCAGCAGCGCCCAGGGACAGACTAACTCTGGGGCCAACGTCCTGACTTTC. Translating gives CASSAQGQTNSGANVLTF.